Here is one TCR beta chain with its context. The antigen is undetermined. Sample-barcoded 5' priming and a J-beta primer mix drove a second PCR of roughly 6 to 12 cycles. Samples each returned at least 3 million CDR3-containing paired-end reads. Using its own MiXCR run on the 5' RACE reads, TCRdb lists one record per CDR3 protein. The table has about 1.4 million distinct CDR3 sequences, roughly 64% seen once. This entry is derived from a study of blood T cells in healthy people across ages. Study results and caveats: Any changes in expanded clonotypes were possibly confounded, as donor CMV status remained unknown. From one million sequenced T cells, diversity estimates were lower bounds. Per million T cells, TCR beta diversity dropped roughly linearly as age increased.

The V segment lost 4 bases and the J segment 9 bases; nucleotides outside the gene matches: 6. The germline gives CDR1 SGHTA, CDR2 FQGNSA. This CDR3 has 14 amino acids. The chain links TRBV7-2 to TRBJ1-6, with TRBD1 matching 7 bases. Sequencing was performed on blood. This receptor was obtained from a man aged 18 to 30 in good health. The CDR3 DNA follows: TGTGCCAGCAGCTCCCACAGGGGAAGTTCACCCCTCCACTTT. Residues: CASSSHRGSSPLHF.